The next 21 T cell receptor beta chains were all read from a single sample in a study of response to subunit inactivated influenza vaccine. Using its own MiXCR run on the RT-PCR reads, TCRdb lists one record per CDR3 protein. The sample records under 200,000 distinct CDR3 sequences, about 11% being singletons. The source was CD8+ T cells sorted from PBMCs, collected around 25 months after vaccination. Every receptor here comes from a man between 45 and 75 years old who received an inactivated influenza vaccine.

This clonotype was detected only a few times. J is TRBJ2-6 and V is TRBV27; a weak D match, TRBD2 (6 bases). This CDR3 is 18 amino acids long. The germline V gene encodes CDR1 MNHEY and CDR2 SMNVEV (reference sequence). V lost 1 base, J lost 3 bases, and 16 bases lay in between. The CDR3 is CASSLWPGAQVGANVLTF. CDR3 nucleotide sequence: TGTGCCAGCAGTTTATGGCCGGGAGCCCAGGTTGGGGCCAACGTCCTGACTTTC.

This clonotype was detected a few times. The chain joins TRBV4-3 to TRBJ2-7; D gene ambiguous. With 0 bases removed from V and 6 bases from J, the gap between germline ends came to 9 bases. Germline CDR1 and CDR2: LGHNA and YSLEER. The CDR3 is 13 amino acids. The CDR3 region is CASSQEESGEQYF. CDR3 nucleotide sequence: TGCGCCAGCAGCCAAGAAGAGTCCGGCGAGCAGTACTTC.

This clonotype was seen a few times. The chain has TRBV4-1 and TRBJ2-7; 8 bases agree with TRBD1. Germline V lookup: CDR1 MGHRA, CDR2 YSYEKL. This CDR3 is 13 amino acids long. Trimming took 3 bases from V and 4 from J; bases not matched to a gene: 2. The CDR3 bases are TGCGCCAGCAGCCAGGGACAGGCGTACGAGCAGTACTTC. Amino acids: CASSQGQAYEQYF.

The table lists this clonotype with a few counts. A junction end diverges from the germline sequence, so it may reflect a read error. V usage is TRBV7-9 and J usage is TRBJ2-5; no definite D call. This CDR3 has 11 residues. Germline CDR1 and CDR2: SEHNR and FQNEAQ (reference sequence). CDR3 sequence (DNA): TGTGCCAGCAGAAACCAAGAGAGCCAGTACTTC. It encodes CASRNQESQYF.

This clonotype was observed many times. V gene TRBV12-3 or TRBV12-4 combines with J gene TRBJ2-5, with 8 bases identical to TRBD1. V shed 5 bases, J shed 1 base, and the junction held 3 bases outside the gene matches. The CDR3 sequence is 14 residues long. In DNA, the CDR3 is TGTGCCAGCAGTCTGACAGGGGTCCAAGAGACCCAGTACTTC. This translates into CASSLTGVQETQYF.

This clonotype was counted many times. The V and J genes are TRBV28 and TRBJ2-3; 7 bases match TRBD2. This CDR3 has 17 residues. The V gene end was trimmed by 1 base and the J gene end by 0 bases; junction bases not matched to a gene: 7. Germline V gene lookup returns CDR1 MDHEN and CDR2 SYDVKM. The CDR3 loop is CASSLLGPGGSTDTQYF. CDR3 nucleotides: TGTGCCAGCAGTTTATTGGGTCCGGGGGGTAGCACAGATACGCAGTATTTT.

This clonotype was counted a few times. The V call is TRBV4-2, the J call TRBJ1-6, with D hard to call. The ends were cut back, 3 bases at V and 3 bases at J, with 3 bases in the middle. This CDR3 contains 13 residues. Germline-derived CDR1 and CDR2 are LGHNA and YNFKEQ. The DNA for the CDR3 is TGTGCCAGCAGCCAGGGCTATAATTCACCCCTCCACTTT. The encoded protein is CASSQGYNSPLHF.

V is TRBV7-9 and J is TRBJ2-7; D ambiguous. The V end was cut by 4 bases, the J end by 6 bases, with 10 bases between. Germline loops: CDR1 SEHNR, CDR2 FQNEAQ (reference sequence). The CDR3 has 12 residues. CDR3: CASSYGRLEQYF. In DNA form, the CDR3 reads TGTGCCAGCAGCTATGGACGGCTCGAGCAGTACTTC.

This clonotype was seen more than once but under ten times. The CDR3 region is CASREPSDYEQYF. CDR3 sequence (DNA): TGTGCCAGCAGGGAACCCTCTGACTACGAGCAGTACTTC. The V call is TRBV12-3 or TRBV12-4, the J call TRBJ2-7; D call uncertain. Trimming took off 6 bases at V and 3 bases at J, with 12 bases between the two ends. The CDR3 loop spans 13 amino acids.

The genes are TRBV28 and TRBJ2-7; no clear D. The CDR3 spans 14 residues. Per germline, CDR1 MDHEN and CDR2 SYDVKM. The V and J ends lost 6 bases and 2 bases respectively, with 14 bases between them. CDR3 in amino acids: CASRNIPPTYEQYF. The CDR3 region has the DNA TGTGCCAGCAGAAACATACCACCTACCTACGAGCAGTACTTC.

This clonotype was detected ten times or more. The rearrangement uses TRBV18 and TRBJ2-7, with 7 bases that match TRBD1. V lost 0 bases to trimming and J lost 0 bases; unmatched junction nucleotides: 8. This CDR3 contains 17 residues. Germline CDR1 and CDR2: KGHSH and LQKENI. CDR3 region: CASSPPPATGASYEQYF. CDR3 bases: TGTGCCAGCTCACCACCGCCGGCAACAGGGGCCTCCTACGAGCAGTACTTC. The full variable domain, in which reference TRBV18 and TRBJ2-7 provide the parts outside the CDR3, is NAGVMQNPRHLVRRRGQEARLRCSPMKGHSHVYWYRQLPEEGLKFMVYLQKENIIDESGMPKERFSAEFPKEGPSILRIQQVVRGDSAAYFCASSPPPATGASYEQYFGPGTRLTVT.

There are a few counts of this clonotype. This sequence joins TRBV9 and TRBJ2-7; 9 bases are shared with TRBD2. The J segment lost 0 bases and the V segment lost 0 bases, leaving 1 base of the junction unmatched. CDR1 and CDR2 from the germline V gene are SGDLS and YYNGEE. The CDR3 is 15 amino acids. CDR3 sequence (DNA): TGTGCCAGCAGCGTAGCTAGCGGGAACTCCTACGAGCAGTACTTC. Translation gives CASSVASGNSYEQYF. Full variable domain (remainder filled in from reference TRBV9 and TRBJ2-7): DSGVTQTPKHLITATGQRVTLRCSPRSGDLSVYWYQQSLDQGLQFLIQYYNGEERAKGNILERFSAQQFPDLHSELNLSSLELGDSALYFCASSVASGNSYEQYFGPGTRLTVT.

The chain recombines TRBV9 with TRBJ2-1; 7 nucleotides match TRBD1. Germline assignment: CDR1 SGDLS and CDR2 YYNGEE. V was clipped by 4 bases and J by 9 bases; unmatched bases: 13. The CDR3 covers 15 residues. The CDR3: CASSLTGTALGEQFF. The CDR3 DNA follows: TGTGCCAGCAGCCTAACCGGGACAGCATTGGGTGAGCAGTTCTTC.

This clonotype was seen at least ten times. The rearrangement uses TRBV10-3 and TRBJ2-5, with D perhaps matching TRBD1 (6 bases). This CDR3 is built from 14 residues. Germline assignment: CDR1 ENHRY and CDR2 SYGVKD. With 6 bases removed from V and 2 bases from J, the gap between germline ends came to 13 bases. The CDR3, as DNA: TGTGCCATCAGGACCGACAGGTTGCAAGAGACCCAGTACTTC. Protein product: CAIRTDRLQETQYF.

This clonotype came up a few times. The chain combines TRBV15 with TRBJ2-3; D uncertain. The CDR3 has 14 residues. V was clipped by 0 bases and J by 6 bases, with 10 bases between them. Looked up from germline, CDR1 is LNHNV and CDR2 is YYDKDF (reference sequence). CDR3 protein: CATSREQRRDTQYF. In nucleotides, the CDR3 is TGTGCCACCAGCAGAGAACAAAGGCGCGATACGCAGTATTTT.

V gene TRBV7-9 combines with J gene TRBJ2-7; D gene ambiguous. The CDR3 has 13 amino acids. V was clipped by 5 bases and J by 1 base, with 9 bases between them. Germline loops: CDR1 SEHNR, CDR2 FQNEAQ (reference sequence). CDR3 sequence (DNA): TGTGCCAGCAGCGGTCCTTTTTCCTACGAGCAGTACTTC. It encodes CASSGPFSYEQYF.

In this sample, this clonotype turned up many times. V is TRBV6-5 and J is TRBJ2-1; D is undetermined. The V gene lost 0 bases and the J gene lost 5 bases, with 5 bases spanning the gap. CDR1 and CDR2 (germline): MNHEY, SVGAGI. The CDR3 is 13 residues long. The chain's CDR3 is CASSYSGDNEQFF. CDR3 in DNA: TGTGCCAGCAGTTACTCAGGAGACAATGAGCAGTTCTTC.

This clonotype was observed a handful of times. This chain links TRBV15 with TRBJ2-7; D is possibly TRBD1 or TRBD2 (6 bases each). This CDR3 has 15 residues. Trimming removed 3 bases from V and 5 bases from J, with 17 bases in between. The germline gives CDR1 LNHNV, CDR2 YYDKDF (reference sequence). The CDR3 sequence: CATSRGAWGENEQYF. The CDR3 DNA reads TGTGCCACCAGCAGGGGGGCGTGGGGGGAGAACGAGCAGTACTTC.

The chain has TRBV29-1 and TRBJ2-1; 10 bases agree with TRBD2. The trim removed 2 bases at V and 2 bases at J, leaving 15 bases unmatched. This CDR3 spans 19 amino acids. The germline V gene has CDR1 SQVTM and CDR2 ANQGSEA. As DNA, the CDR3 is TGCAGCGTTGAAATTAAACTAGCGGGACGTTCTATTCCCTACAATGAGCAGTTCTTC. This encodes CSVEIKLAGRSIPYNEQFF.

This clonotype was seen more than once but under ten times. The chain employs TRBV4-3 and TRBJ1-3; a possible D gene is TRBD1 (6 bases). Germline-derived CDR1 and CDR2 are LGHNA and YSLEER. Trimming cost V 1 base and J 4 bases, with 11 bases left between them. The CDR3 length is 15 residues. CDR3 sequence reads: CASSQVAGTGNTIYF. CDR3 in DNA: TGCGCCAGCAGCCAAGTCGCAGGGACAGGAAACACCATATATTTT.

This clonotype was picked up a small number of times. The chain couples TRBV10-3 to TRBJ2-2, with TRBD1 matching 9 bases. Germline trimming cut 6 bases from V and 3 bases from J; bases unmatched to any gene: 5. The CDR3 totals 15 residues. Germline CDR1 and CDR2: ENHRY and SYGVKD. CDR3 residues: CAIRYRDRDTGELFF. CDR3 bases: TGTGCCATCAGGTACCGGGACAGGGACACCGGGGAGCTGTTTTTT.